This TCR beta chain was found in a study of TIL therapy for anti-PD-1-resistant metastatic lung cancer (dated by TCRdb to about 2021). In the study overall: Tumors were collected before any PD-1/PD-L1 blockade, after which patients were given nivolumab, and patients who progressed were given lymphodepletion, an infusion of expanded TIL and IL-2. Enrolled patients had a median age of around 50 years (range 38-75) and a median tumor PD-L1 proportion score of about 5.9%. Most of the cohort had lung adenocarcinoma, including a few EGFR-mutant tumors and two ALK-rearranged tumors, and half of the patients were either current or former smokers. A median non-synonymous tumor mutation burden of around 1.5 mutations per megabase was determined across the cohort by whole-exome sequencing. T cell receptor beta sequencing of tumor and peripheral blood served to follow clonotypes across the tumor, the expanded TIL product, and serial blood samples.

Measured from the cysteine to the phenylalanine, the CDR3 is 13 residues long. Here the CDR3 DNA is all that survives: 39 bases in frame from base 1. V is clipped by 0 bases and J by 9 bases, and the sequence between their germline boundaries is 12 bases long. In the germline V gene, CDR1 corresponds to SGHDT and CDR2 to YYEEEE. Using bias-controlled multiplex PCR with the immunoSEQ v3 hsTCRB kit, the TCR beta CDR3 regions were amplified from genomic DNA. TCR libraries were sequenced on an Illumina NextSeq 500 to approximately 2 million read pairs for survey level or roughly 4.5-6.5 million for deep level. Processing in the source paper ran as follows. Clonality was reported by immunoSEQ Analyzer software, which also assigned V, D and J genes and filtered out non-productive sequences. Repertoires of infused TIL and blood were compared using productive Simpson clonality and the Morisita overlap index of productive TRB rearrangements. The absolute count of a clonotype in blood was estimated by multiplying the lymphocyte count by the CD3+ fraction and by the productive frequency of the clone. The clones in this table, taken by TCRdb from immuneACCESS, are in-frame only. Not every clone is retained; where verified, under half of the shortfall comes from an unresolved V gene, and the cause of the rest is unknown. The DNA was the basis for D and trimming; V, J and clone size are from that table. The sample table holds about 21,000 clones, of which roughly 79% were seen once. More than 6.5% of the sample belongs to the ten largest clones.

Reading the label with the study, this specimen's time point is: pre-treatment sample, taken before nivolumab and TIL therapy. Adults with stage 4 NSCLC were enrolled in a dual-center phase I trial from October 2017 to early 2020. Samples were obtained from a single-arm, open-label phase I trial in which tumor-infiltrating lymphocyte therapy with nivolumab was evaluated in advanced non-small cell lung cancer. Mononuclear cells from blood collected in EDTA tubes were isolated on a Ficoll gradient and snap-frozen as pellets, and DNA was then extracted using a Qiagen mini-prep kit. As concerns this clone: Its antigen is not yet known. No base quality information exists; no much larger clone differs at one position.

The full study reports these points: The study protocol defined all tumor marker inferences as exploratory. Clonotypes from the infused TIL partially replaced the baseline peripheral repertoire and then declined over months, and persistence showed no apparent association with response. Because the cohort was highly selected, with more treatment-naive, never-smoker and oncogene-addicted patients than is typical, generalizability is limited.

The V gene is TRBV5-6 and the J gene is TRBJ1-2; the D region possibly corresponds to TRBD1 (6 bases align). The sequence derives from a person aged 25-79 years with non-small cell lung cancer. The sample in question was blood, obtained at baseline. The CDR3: CASSLDRAGRYTF. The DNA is TGTGCCAGCAGCTTGGACAGGGCCGGGCGCTACACCTTC. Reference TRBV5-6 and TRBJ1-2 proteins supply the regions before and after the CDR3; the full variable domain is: DAGVTQSPTHLIKTRGQQVTLRCSPKSGHDTVSWYQQALGQGPQFIFQYYEEEERQRGNFPDRFSGHQFPNYSSELNVNALLLGDSALYLCASSLDRAGRYTFGSGTRLTVV.